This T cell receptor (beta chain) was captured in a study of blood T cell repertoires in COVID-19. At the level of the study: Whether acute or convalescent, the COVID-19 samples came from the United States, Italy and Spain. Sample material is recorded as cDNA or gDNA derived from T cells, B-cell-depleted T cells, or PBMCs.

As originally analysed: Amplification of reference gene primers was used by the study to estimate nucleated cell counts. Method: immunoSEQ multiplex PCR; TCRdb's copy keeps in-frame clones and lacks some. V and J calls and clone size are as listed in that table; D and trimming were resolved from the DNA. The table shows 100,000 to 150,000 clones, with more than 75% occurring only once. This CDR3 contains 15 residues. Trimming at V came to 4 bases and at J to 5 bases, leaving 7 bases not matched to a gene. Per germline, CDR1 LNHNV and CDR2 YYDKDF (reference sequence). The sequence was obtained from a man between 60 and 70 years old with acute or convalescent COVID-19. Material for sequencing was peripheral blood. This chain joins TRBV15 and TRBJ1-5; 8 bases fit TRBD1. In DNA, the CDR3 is TGTGCCACCAGCAAACAGGGGGAGTCAGATCAGCCCCAGCATTTT. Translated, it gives CATSKQGESDQPQHF.